Here is one TCR beta chain with its context. Its antigen is currently unknown. These data come from a study of monozygotic twins with inflammatory bowel disease. General study results and limits: Relative to healthy twins, IBD patients had fewer clonotypes in common with others, a gap that was especially apparent with disease activity. Telling different T cell subtypes apart from each other was not possible.

Germline CDR1 MNHEY, CDR2 SVGAGI. The CDR3 is 15 amino acids. An amount of approximately 3,500 ng of total RNA was used for each TCR library. Via template switching, UMIs carrying a 6-nucleotide sample barcode were introduced. TCRdb re-called the 5' RACE reads; one entry per CDR3 protein, DNA not given. The listing contains under 45,000 distinct CDR3 sequences. Sequencing was carried out using blood. The receptor comes from a human donor with ulcerative colitis or Crohn's disease, or a healthy co-twin of an affected twin (not recorded which). The V call is TRBV6-5, the J call TRBJ1-6; the TCRdb D gene call, TRBD1, has no DNA to confirm it. The CDR3 loop is CASSYFGQGGSPLHF.